This T cell receptor (beta chain) was sequenced during a study of tissue T cells after allogeneic stem cell transplantation. Measured with immunoSEQ multiplex PCR; TCRdb has only the in-frame clones, and not every one. The sample carries fewer than 30,000 clones, around 70% recorded once. The germline V gene encodes CDR1 SGHNT and CDR2 YENEEA. The ends were cut back, 2 bases at V and 7 bases at J, with 21 bases in the middle. The CDR3 extends over 17 amino acids. Median post-mortem interval was over nine hours for GI, liver, skin and lymphoid tissues. Turning to this clone: The antigen remains undetermined.

General study points: Alloreactivity or antigen specificity of tissue TCRs was not determined; some clones might be host cells. Across patients, clones rarely overlapped, yet motif clusters were shared tissue-specifically.

The origin of this receptor is a female donor of 60 years or more with lung cancer. The gene calls are TRBV11-3 and TRBJ2-4; D is perhaps TRBD1 (6 bases). The sequences come from tissue from the ileum, collected at autopsy. The CDR3 DNA reads as TGTGCCAGCAGCTTACCCAGGGGTGGTGGACGATCGAACATTCAGTACTTC. Protein product: CASSLPRGGGRSNIQYF.